These 3 T cell receptor beta chains were all obtained from the same sample, sequenced in a study of cytomegalovirus exposure and HLA in healthy donors. The PCR employed 60 Vbeta primers together with 13 Jbeta primers. Using immunoSEQ multiplex PCR, the repertoire was profiled, and TCRdb retains in-frame clones only, with some absent. The table records about 280,000 clones, over 85% of them present only once. The sample consisted of PBMCs. These receptors all come from a woman aged 18-30 years in good health and CMV-seronegative.

This clone has just one count. The chain is built from TRBV4-2 and TRBJ1-1; 7 nucleotides match TRBD1. Germline V gives CDR1 LGHNA, CDR2 YNFKEQ. The CDR3 is 14 residues long. After removal of 3 bases from V and 8 bases from J, the junction contained 9 bases not matched to a gene. The CDR3 region is CASSQGVQGMEAFF. The CDR3 region has the DNA TGTGCCAGCAGCCAGGGCGTACAGGGGATGGAAGCTTTCTTT.

The V call is TRBV12-5, the J call TRBJ2-7; the D is unclear. The CDR3 consists of 14 residues. The V end lost 3 bases, the J end lost 5 bases, and 14 bases lay between the germline ends. CDR1 is LGHNT, CDR2 FRNRAP, per germline. The CDR3 DNA is TGTGCTAGTGGTTTTGCGCAGGCAGTCCACGAGCAGTACTTC. Translating gives CASGFAQAVHEQYF.

The J gene is TRBJ2-3, the V gene TRBV6-5; D may be TRBD2 (6 bases). The V gene lost 7 bases and the J gene lost 7 bases, with 15 bases spanning the gap. Germline loops: CDR1 MNHEY, CDR2 SVGAGI. The CDR3 has 13 residues. The CDR3 DNA is TGTGCCAGCACCGGGGGACGTACCTATACGCAGTATTTT. Translated, it gives CASTGGRTYTQYF.